Here is one T cell receptor beta chain with its context. Antigen unknown. Trimming removed 3 bases from V and 0 bases from J, with 9 bases in between. This CDR3 contains 14 residues. Germline-derived CDR1 and CDR2 are SEHNR and FQNEAQ (reference sequence). The entry originates in a study of cytomegalovirus exposure and HLA in healthy donors. The study's findings and limits: In vitro experiments confirmed that a few CMV-associated chains were specific for CMV antigens. There were 150 to 200 TCR beta chains listed as cytomegalovirus-associated. Researchers reported in a later analysis that a missense DCLRE1C variant was tied to TCR beta V- and J-gene trimming. It was likely that a cluster of highly shared sequence variants was a sequencing artifact.

Researchers ran the PCR with 60 Vbeta and 13 Jbeta primers. Profiling relied on immunoSEQ multiplex PCR, and the TCRdb table lists in-frame clones only, not all of them. The table has 120,000 or so clones, over 70% seen once. This sequence originates from a woman aged 45-60 years in good health and CMV-seropositive. The chain joins TRBV7-9 to TRBJ2-7; no firm D call. Sample: PBMCs. CDR3 protein: CASSFGPSSYEQYF. The DNA of the CDR3 is TGTGCCAGCAGCTTTGGGCCGAGCTCCTACGAGCAGTACTTC.